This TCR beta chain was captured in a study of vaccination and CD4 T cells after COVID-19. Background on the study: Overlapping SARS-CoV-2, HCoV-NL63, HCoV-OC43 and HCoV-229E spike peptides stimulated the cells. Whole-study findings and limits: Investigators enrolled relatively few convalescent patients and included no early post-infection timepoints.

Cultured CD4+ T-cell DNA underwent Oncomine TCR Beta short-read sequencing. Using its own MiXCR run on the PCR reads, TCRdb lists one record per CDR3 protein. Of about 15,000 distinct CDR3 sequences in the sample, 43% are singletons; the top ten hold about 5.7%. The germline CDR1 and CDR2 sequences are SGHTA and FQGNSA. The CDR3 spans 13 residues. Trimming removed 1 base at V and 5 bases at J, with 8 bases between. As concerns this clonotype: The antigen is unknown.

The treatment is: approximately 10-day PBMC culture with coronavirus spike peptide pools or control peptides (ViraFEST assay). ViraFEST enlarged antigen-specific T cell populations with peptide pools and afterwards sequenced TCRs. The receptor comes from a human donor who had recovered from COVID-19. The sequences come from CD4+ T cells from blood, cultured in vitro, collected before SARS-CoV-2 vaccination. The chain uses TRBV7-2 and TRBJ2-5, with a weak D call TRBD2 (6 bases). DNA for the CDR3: TGTGCCAGCAGCTTAGTTCTAGCGGAGACCCAGTACTTC. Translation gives CASSLVLAETQYF.